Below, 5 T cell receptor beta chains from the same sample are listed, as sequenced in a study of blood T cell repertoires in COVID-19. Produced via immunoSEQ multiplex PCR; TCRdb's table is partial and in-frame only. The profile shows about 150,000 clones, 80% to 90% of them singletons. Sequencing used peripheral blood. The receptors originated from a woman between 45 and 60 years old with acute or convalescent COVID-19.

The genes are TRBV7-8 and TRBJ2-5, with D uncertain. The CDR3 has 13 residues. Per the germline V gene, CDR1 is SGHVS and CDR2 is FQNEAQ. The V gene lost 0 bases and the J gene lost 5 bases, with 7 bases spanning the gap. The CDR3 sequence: CASSLAARETQYF. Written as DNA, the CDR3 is TGTGCCAGCAGCTTAGCTGCGCGGGAGACCCAGTACTTC.

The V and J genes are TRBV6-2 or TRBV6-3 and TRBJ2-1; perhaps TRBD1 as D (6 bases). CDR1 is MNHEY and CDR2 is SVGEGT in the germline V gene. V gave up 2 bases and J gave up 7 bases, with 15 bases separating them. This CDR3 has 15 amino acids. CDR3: CASSYRGAGENEQFF. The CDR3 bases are TGTGCCAGCAGTTACAGGGGCGCAGGGGAAAATGAGCAGTTCTTC.

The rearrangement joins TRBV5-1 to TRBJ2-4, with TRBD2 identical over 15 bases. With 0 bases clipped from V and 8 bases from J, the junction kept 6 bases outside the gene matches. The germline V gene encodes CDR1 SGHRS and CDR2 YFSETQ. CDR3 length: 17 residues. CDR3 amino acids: CASSLVGLAGGIDIQYF. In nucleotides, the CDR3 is TGCGCCAGCAGCTTGGTGGGACTAGCGGGAGGTATCGACATTCAGTACTTC.

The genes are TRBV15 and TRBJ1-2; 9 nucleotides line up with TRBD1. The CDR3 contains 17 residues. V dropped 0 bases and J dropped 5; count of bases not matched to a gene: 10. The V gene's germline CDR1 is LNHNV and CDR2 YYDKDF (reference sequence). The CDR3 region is CATSRDRTGVFSYGYTF. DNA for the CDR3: TGTGCCACCAGCAGAGACCGGACAGGGGTTTTCAGTTATGGCTACACCTTC.

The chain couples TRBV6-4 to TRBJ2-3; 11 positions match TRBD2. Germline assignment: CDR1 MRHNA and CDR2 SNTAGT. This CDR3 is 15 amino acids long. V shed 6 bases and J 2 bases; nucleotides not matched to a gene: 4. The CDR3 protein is CASRRLAGPTDTQYF. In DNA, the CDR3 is TGTGCCAGCAGACGACTAGCGGGGCCCACAGATACGCAGTATTTT.